This TCR beta chain is from a study of T cell repertoires in cytomegalovirus infection. As for the study in general: Public TCR beta signatures provided an indication of both CMV infection and a matching HLA type. Whole-study results and caveats: CMV carriers having the relevant HLA were flagged by cumulative public TCR beta family frequency.

TCRdb used MiXCR to reprocess the reads, holding one entry per CDR3 protein. The sample comprises approximately 990,000 distinct CDR3 sequences, around 29% of which are singletons, and 11% to 15% rests with the top ten. CDR3 length equals 12 residues. V dropped 6 bases and J dropped 7 bases, with 12 bases sitting between them. Worth noting for this clonotype: Its antigen is currently unknown.

The chain links TRBV12-3 or TRBV12-4 to TRBJ1-2; D might be TRBD1 (6 bases). This specimen was cultured CD8+ T cells from PBMCs, taken from culture after CMV antigen stimulation. The TCR originated in a human donor in good health (CMV status not recorded). Some clones in this sample may be carry-over from other donors' samples. The chain's CDR3 is CASSAGTPGYTF. Here the CDR3 DNA reads TGTGCCAGCAGCGCCGGGACACCTGGCTACACCTTC.